This TCR beta chain was recovered during a study of neurological immune-mediated disorders. This clonotype was seen at least ten times. Its antigen remains unknown. The V gene's germline CDR1 is SQVTM and CDR2 ANQGSEA. V lost 6 bases to trimming and J lost 3 bases, with 12 bases between them. This CDR3 has 12 amino acids. Via MiXCR, TCRdb re-called the 5' RACE reads, giving one row per CDR3 protein. The sample gives approximately 68,000 distinct CDR3 sequences, 4.5% to 5.5% of which show up once; about 2% is in the top ten. Study-wide points: It was the repertoires of 18 of 34 multiple sclerosis patients that phylogenetic grouping placed in one related-CDR3 cluster, which is a possible signature. In HTLV-1-associated myelopathy, TCR clonal expansion was greatest, whereas multiple sclerosis had the least, falling below healthy controls.

The V and J genes are TRBV29-1 and TRBJ2-7; tentatively, D is TRBD1 or TRBD2 (5 bases each). Material for sequencing was PBMCs. The sequence came from a woman aged 70 to 79 with multiple sclerosis. The CDR3 spells CSVGTTSYEQYF. The CDR3 coding sequence is TGCAGCGTCGGGACCACAAGCTACGAGCAGTACTTC.